This T cell receptor (beta chain) was identified during a study of T cell changes during pregnancy in multiple sclerosis. Generated by immunoSEQ multiplex PCR, the TCRdb table keeps only in-frame clones and is missing some. This table has 20,000 to 25,000 clones, more than 85% appearing once. The CDR3 consists of 11 residues. The V end lost 4 bases, the J end lost 4 bases, and 5 bases lay between the germline ends. Germline lookup yields CDR1 SGHDN and CDR2 FVKESK. The specimen was CD8+ T cells from peripheral blood mononuclear cells, collected in the first trimester of pregnancy. The receptor was isolated from a female donor with multiple sclerosis, enrolled in a pregnancy study. The chain combines TRBV14 with TRBJ2-7; D ambiguous. CDR3 DNA: TGTGCCAGCAGCCGCGGTTACGAGCAGTACTTC. Protein: CASSRGYEQYF. Full variable domain (remainder filled in from reference TRBV14 and TRBJ2-7): EAGVTQFPSHSVIEKGQTVTLRCDPISGHDNLYWYRRVMGKEIKFLLHFVKESKQDESGMPNNRFLAERTGGTYSTLKVQPAELEDSGVYFCASSRGYEQYFGPGTRLTVT.